This T cell receptor beta chain was sequenced during a study of blood T cell repertoires in COVID-19. Looking at the study overall: T cells, B-cell-depleted T cells, or PBMCs supplied cDNA or gDNA.

Sequencing used immunoSEQ multiplex PCR; TCRdb keeps in-frame clones, though not all of them. The data contain 290,000 or so clones, roughly 90% of them seen just once; the ten biggest clones take up 2.2%. V shed 4 bases and J shed 4 bases, with 20 bases lying between them. CDR1 SGHRS and CDR2 YFSETQ come from the germline V gene. The CDR3 totals 16 residues. Sequenced: peripheral blood. The gene calls are TRBV5-1 and TRBJ1-1; D is unclear. The TCR was taken from a woman aged 30 to 39 with COVID-19, enrolled during active disease. The CDR3, as DNA: TGCGCCAGCAGCCAACTGGGCCAGGACCGGGGCACTGAAGCTTTCTTT. This translates into CASSQLGQDRGTEAFF.